The source of this TCR beta chain is a study of CD8 T cells in Susac syndrome. Study in general: When blood was drawn, patients with Susac syndrome were on intravenous immunoglobulin alone, on corticosteroids, or therapy-naive.

Comment on this clonotype: Its antigen remains unidentified.

Study-wide results and limits: Susac syndrome CD4+ T cell repertoires showed no clonal expansion.

In contrast to the negatively isolated CD8+ and CD4+ T cells, TEMRA cells were FACS-enriched. Random hexamers were used to reverse transcribe the RNA input (about 0.45 to 1 ug). TCRdb independently ran MiXCR on the immunoSEQ multiplex PCR reads; one entry per CDR3 protein. The table includes more than 200,000 distinct CDR3 sequences, about 94% detected once. Germline values: CDR1 SNHLY, CDR2 FYNNEI. This CDR3 region has 14 residues. The ends were cut back, 5 bases at V and 8 bases at J, with 16 bases in the middle. The sequence was obtained from a human donor with Susac syndrome. The chain combines TRBV2 with TRBJ1-5; no reliable D call. Sequenced input: CD4+ T cells from PBMCs. CDR3 region: CASSPSGSQEPQHF. CDR3 in DNA: TGTGCCAGCAGTCCCTCTGGGAGCCAGGAGCCCCAGCATTTT.